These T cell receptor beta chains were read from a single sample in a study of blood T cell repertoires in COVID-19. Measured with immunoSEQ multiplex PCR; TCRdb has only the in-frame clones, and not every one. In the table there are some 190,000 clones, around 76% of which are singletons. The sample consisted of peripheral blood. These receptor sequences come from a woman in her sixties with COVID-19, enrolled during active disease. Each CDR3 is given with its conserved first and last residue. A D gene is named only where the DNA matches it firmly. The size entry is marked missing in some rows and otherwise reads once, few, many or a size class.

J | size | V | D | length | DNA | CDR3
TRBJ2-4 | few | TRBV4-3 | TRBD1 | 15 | TGCGCCAGCAGCCCCACAGGGGATGCCAAAAACATTCAGTACTTC | CASSPTGDAKNIQYF
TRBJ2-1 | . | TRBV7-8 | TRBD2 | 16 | TGTGCCAGCAGCTTAGGGACTAGCGGGACTTACAATGAGCAGTTCTTC | CASSLGTSGTYNEQFF
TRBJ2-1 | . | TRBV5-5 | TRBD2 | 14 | TGTGCCAGCAGCTTGCGGGGGGTTTACAATGAGCAGTTCTTC | CASSLRGVYNEQFF
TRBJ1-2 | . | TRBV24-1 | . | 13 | TGTGCCACGAGTAAGGGGCCCGGCTATGGCTACACCTTC | CATSKGPGYGYTF
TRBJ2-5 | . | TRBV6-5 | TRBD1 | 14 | TGTGCCAGCACCGAAAGGGGGCAGGGGGAGACCCAGTACTTC | CASTERGQGETQYF
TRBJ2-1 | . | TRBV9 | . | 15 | TGTGCCAGCAGCGTAGCCTTCCGACAGGTCAATGAGCAGTTCTTC | CASSVAFRQVNEQFF
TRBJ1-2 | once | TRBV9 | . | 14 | TGTGCCAGCAGTGTGGGGCAGGGGAAGGATGGCTACACCTTC | CASSVGQGKDGYTF
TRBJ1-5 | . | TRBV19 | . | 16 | TGTGCCAGTAGTTCTAGACAGGATTATAGCAATCAGCCCCAGCATTTT | CASSSRQDYSNQPQHF
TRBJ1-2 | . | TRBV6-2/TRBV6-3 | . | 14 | TGTGCCAGCAGTTCCCGGAGGTCGGGGGACGGCTACACCTTC | CASSSRRSGDGYTF
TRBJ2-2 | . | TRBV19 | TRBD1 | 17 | TGTGCCAGTAGTATTTCTGGGACAGGGTATTTCGCCGGGGAGCTGTTTTTT | CASSISGTGYFAGELFF
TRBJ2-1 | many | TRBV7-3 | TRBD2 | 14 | TGTGCCAGCAAGGCGGGAGGCGGTCCCAATGAGCAGTTCTTC | CASKAGGGPNEQFF
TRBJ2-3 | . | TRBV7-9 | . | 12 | TGTGCCAGCAGCTTACTCACAGATACGCAGTATTTT | CASSLLTDTQYF
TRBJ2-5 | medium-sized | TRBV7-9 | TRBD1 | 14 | TGTGCCAGCAGCTCGACAGGGGGAGAAGAGACCCAGTACTTC | CASSSTGGEETQYF
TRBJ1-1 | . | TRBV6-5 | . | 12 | TGTGCCAGCAGTTACCGGGGGGGAGAAGCTTTCTTT | CASSYRGGEAFF
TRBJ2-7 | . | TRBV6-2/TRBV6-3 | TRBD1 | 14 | TGTGCCAGCAGTCCCAGGACAGGGCCCAACGAGCAGTACTTC | CASSPRTGPNEQYF
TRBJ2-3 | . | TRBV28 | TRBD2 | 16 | TGTGCCAGCAGTTCCGGGACTAGCGGGGGAACAGATACGCAGTATTTT | CASSSGTSGGTDTQYF
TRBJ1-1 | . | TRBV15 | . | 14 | TGTGCCACCAGCAGAGATACAGGTTTAGCTGAAGCTTTCTTT | CATSRDTGLAEAFF
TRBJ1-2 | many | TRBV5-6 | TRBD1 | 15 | TGTGCCAGCAGCGTGGACAGGGGCGTGAACTATGGCTACACCTTC | CASSVDRGVNYGYTF
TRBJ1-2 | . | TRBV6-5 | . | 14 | TGTGCCAGCAGTACCATGGACACCCCCTATGGCTACACCTTC | CASSTMDTPYGYTF
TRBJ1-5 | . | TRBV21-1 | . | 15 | TGTTCGTCTCCGGAGGGTTCTAGTTTAAATCAGCCCCAGCATTTT | CSSPEGSSLNQPQHF
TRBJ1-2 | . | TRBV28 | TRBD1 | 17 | TGTGCCAGCAGTTTGACCGGGACAGGGGGCGAGAACTATGGCTACACCTTC | CASSLTGTGGENYGYTF
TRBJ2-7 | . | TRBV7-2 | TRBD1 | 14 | TGTGCCAGCAGCTTAGGGGGACAGCTCTACGAGCAGTACTTC | CASSLGGQLYEQYF
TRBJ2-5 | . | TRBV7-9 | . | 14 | TGTGCCAGCAGCCGCTCGGGATACAAAGAGACCCAGTACTTC | CASSRSGYKETQYF
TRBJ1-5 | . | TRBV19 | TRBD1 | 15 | TGTGCCAGTAGTATCTCCAGGGGGCTCAATCAGCCCCAGCATTTT | CASSISRGLNQPQHF
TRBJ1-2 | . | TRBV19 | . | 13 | TGTGCCACCGTGGGGACATTTTTGAATGGCTACACCTTC | CATVGTFLNGYTF
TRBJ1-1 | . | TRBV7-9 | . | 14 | TGTGCCAGCAGACGTTCAGGTCCGAACACTGAAGCTTTCTTT | CASRRSGPNTEAFF
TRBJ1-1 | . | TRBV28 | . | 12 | TGTGCCAGCAGTTTCGGCAGGACTGAAGCTTTCTTT | CASSFGRTEAFF
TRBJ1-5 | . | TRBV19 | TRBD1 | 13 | TGTGCCAGTAGTATTCAGGGGGATCAGCCCCAGCATTTT | CASSIQGDQPQHF
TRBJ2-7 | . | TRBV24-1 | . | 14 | TGTGCCACCAGTGATTTTAACAGCCCCTACGAGCAGTACTTC | CATSDFNSPYEQYF
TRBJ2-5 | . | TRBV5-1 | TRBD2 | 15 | TGCGCCAGCAGCCAGAGCGGGGGGGAACAAGAGACCCAGTACTTC | CASSQSGGEQETQYF
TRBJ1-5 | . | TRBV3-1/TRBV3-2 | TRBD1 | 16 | TGTGCCAGCAGCCACCCCCTACAGGGGTTCAATCAGCCCCAGCATTTT | CASSHPLQGFNQPQHF
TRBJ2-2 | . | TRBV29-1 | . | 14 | TGCAGCGTCCGGACAGAATTGAACACCGGGGAGCTGTTTTTT | CSVRTELNTGELFF
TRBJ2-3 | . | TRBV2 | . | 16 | TGTGCCAGCAGGAAAGATATAGCGGATAACCCAGATACGCAGTATTTT | CASRKDIADNPDTQYF